This TCR beta chain was sequenced in a study of response to subunit inactivated influenza vaccine. This clonotype has just a few counts. Its antigen remains unidentified. TCRdb re-called the RT-PCR reads with MiXCR, one entry per CDR3 protein. The data show 540,000 or so distinct CDR3 sequences, over 10% seen once. Findings and limits, study-wide: Only a handful of new T cells, the authors suggested, are recruited with each seasonal influenza vaccination.

Germline trimming cut 0 bases from V and 5 bases from J; bases unmatched to any gene: 11. This CDR3 contains 16 residues. Germline values: CDR1 SGHNT, CDR2 YYREEE (reference sequence). The clonotype was recovered from a man in his fifties who received an inactivated influenza vaccine. Sequenced material: PBMCs from blood, taken 35 to 45 days after vaccination. V is TRBV5-4 and J is TRBJ2-7, with 7 bases fitting TRBD1. DNA for the CDR3: TGTGCCAGCAGCTTGGGGGGAACAGGGGCCACTAACGAGCAGTACTTC. Translated, it gives CASSLGGTGATNEQYF. The full variable domain, rest sourced from reference TRBV5-4 and TRBJ2-7, is ETGVTQSPTHLIKTRGQQVTLRCSSQSGHNTVSWYQQALGQGPQFIFQYYREEENGRGNFPPRFSGLQFPNYSSELNVNALELDDSALYLCASSLGGTGATNEQYFGPGTRLTVT.